This T cell receptor beta chain emerged from a study of blood T cell repertoires in COVID-19. Two negative PCRs, clearance, or symptom resolution characterized the recovered Cohort 3 donors. Original handling: Amplification with reference gene primers provided the estimates of nucleated cell counts. Measured with immunoSEQ multiplex PCR; TCRdb has only the in-frame clones, and not every one. V and J calls and clone size come straight from that table; D and trimming were deduced from the DNA. In the table there are some 400,000 clones, roughly 86% of which are singletons. The clonotype originates from a man in his thirties or forties who had recovered from COVID-19. Sequenced: PBMCs or T cells enriched from blood (not recorded which).

The DNA of the CDR3 is TGTGCCACTACTGACAGGGCTTATGGCTACACCTTC. This codes for CATTDRAYGYTF. The chain recombines TRBV6-5 with TRBJ1-2; 7 nucleotides match TRBD1. CDR3 length: 12 residues. Germline CDR1 and CDR2: MNHEY and SVGAGI. J gave up 5 bases and V 10 bases, and 7 bases lay outside the gene matches.